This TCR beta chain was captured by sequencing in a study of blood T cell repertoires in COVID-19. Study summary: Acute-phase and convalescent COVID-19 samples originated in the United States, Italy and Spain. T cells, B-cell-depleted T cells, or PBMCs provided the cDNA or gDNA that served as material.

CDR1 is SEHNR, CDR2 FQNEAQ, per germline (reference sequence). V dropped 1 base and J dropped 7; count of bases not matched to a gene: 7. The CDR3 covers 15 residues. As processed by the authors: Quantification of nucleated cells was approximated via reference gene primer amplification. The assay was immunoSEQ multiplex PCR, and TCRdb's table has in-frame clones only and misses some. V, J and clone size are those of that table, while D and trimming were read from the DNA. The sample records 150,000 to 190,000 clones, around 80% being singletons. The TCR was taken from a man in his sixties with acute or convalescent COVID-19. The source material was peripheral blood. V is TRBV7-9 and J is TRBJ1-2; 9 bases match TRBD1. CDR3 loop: CASSLEGQGSVGYTF. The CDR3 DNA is TGTGCCAGCAGCTTAGAGGGACAGGGAAGTGTTGGCTACACCTTC.